The 7 T cell receptor beta chains in this list originate from one sample, sequenced in a study of regulatory T cells. The PCR used 52 TRBV and 13 TRBJ primers. The repertoire was sequenced with immunoSEQ multiplex PCR; TCRdb's copy has only in-frame clones and lacks some. The repertoire holds more than 15,000 clones, with 80% to 95% as singletons. Sequenced material: CD8+ T cells sorted from blood. The source of these receptors is a person in their late teens or twenties with CD3G deficiency.

The chain uses TRBV5-1 and TRBJ1-4; D is ambiguous. In germline, CDR1 is SGHRS, CDR2 YFSETQ. The CDR3 contains 14 residues. V shed 6 bases and J shed 4 bases, with 13 bases lying between them. CDR3 bases: TGCGCCAGCAAATCCCCAGGAGATAATGAAAAACTGTTTTTT. Amino acid sequence: CASKSPGDNEKLFF.

CDR3 in DNA: TGCGCCAGCAGCCCTGGACAGGGCACAGATACGCAGTATTTT. This sequence encodes CASSPGQGTDTQYF. The chain has TRBV5-1 and TRBJ2-3; TRBD1 aligns across 7 bases. CDR3 size: 14 residues. The trim removed 4 bases at V and 1 base at J, leaving 3 bases unmatched. The germline V gene encodes CDR1 SGHRS and CDR2 YFSETQ. Variable domain in full (rest from reference TRBV5-1 and TRBJ2-3): KAGVTQTPRYLIKTRGQQVTLSCSPISGHRSVSWYQQTPGQGLQFLFEYFSETQRNKGNFPGRFSGRQFSNSRSEMNVSTLELGDSALYLCASSPGQGTDTQYFGPGTRLTVL.

This chain joins TRBV30 and TRBJ2-2; the match to TRBD2 covers 13 bases. Germline trimming cut 3 bases from V and 0 bases from J; bases unmatched to any gene: 16. There are 21 residues in the CDR3. Germline-derived CDR1 and CDR2 are GTSNPN and SVGIG (reference sequence). For the CDR3, the DNA is TGTGCCTGGAGGGGATTACTAGCGGGGGGGCCCCTCACCTCGAACACCGGGGAGCTGTTTTTT. Its translation: CAWRGLLAGGPLTSNTGELFF. The full variable domain, completed using reference TRBV30 and TRBJ2-2, is SQTIHQWPATLVQPVGSPLSLECTVEGTSNPNLYWYRQAAGRGLQLLFYSVGIGQISSEVPQNLSASRPQDRQFILSSKKLLLSDSGFYLCAWRGLLAGGPLTSNTGELFFGEGSRLTVL.

The chain combines TRBV10-2 with TRBJ2-5; maybe TRBD1 (5 bases). The CDR3 is made up of 13 amino acids. In germline, CDR1 is WSHSY, CDR2 SAAADI. V lost 5 bases and J 1 base, leaving 8 bases between the germline ends. CDR3 region: CASSWGLQETQYF. CDR3 nucleotide sequence: TGCGCCAGCAGTTGGGGCCTCCAAGAGACCCAGTACTTC.

The chain combines TRBV11-2 with TRBJ2-5; D is undetermined. CDR1 and CDR2 from the germline V gene are SGHAT and FQNNGV. The ends were cut back, 1 base at V and 5 bases at J, with 11 bases in the middle. CDR3 length: 14 residues. The CDR3 DNA follows: TGTGCCAGCAGCTTAGGGCCTTACCGGGAGACCCAGTACTTC. Translating it yields CASSLGPYRETQYF. The full variable domain, completed using reference TRBV11-2 and TRBJ2-5, is EAGVAQSPRYKIIEKRQSVAFWCNPISGHATLYWYQQILGQGPKLLIQFQNNGVVDDSQLPKDRFSAERLKGVDSTLKIQPAKLEDSAVYLCASSLGPYRETQYFGPGTRLLVL.

The chain uses TRBV7-6 and TRBJ1-1, with 10 bases identical to TRBD1. Per germline, CDR1 SGHVS and CDR2 FNYEAQ. Trimming took 5 bases from V and 3 from J; bases not matched to a gene: 6. The CDR3 sequence is 15 residues long. In DNA form, the CDR3 reads TGTGCCAGCAGCCCAGGGACAGGGGCCGACACTGAAGCTTTCTTT. It yields the protein CASSPGTGADTEAFF.

The rearrangement links TRBV6-1 to TRBJ2-3; possible D gene TRBD2, 5 bases. CDR3 size: 16 residues. V was shortened by 3 bases and J by 0 bases, with 13 bases between the two germline ends. Germline CDR1 is MNHNS and CDR2 is SASEGT. The CDR3 is CASSDPTRDSTDTQYF. The CDR3 DNA reads as TGTGCCAGCAGTGACCCAACTAGAGATAGCACAGATACGCAGTATTTT.